This T cell receptor (beta chain) was recorded in a study of blood T cell repertoires in COVID-19. Across the whole study: Italy, Spain and the United States were the sources of the convalescent and acute COVID-19 samples. From T cells, B-cell-depleted T cells, or PBMCs came the material, which was cDNA or gDNA.

Some clones are missing from TCRdb's copy, which holds only in-frame ones; the method was immunoSEQ multiplex PCR. The table lists over 85,000 clones, 85% of them singletons, with 38% in the top ten. Trimming removed 7 bases from V and 3 bases from J, with 12 bases in between. The CDR3 sequence is 13 residues long. Germline lookup yields CDR1 MDHEN and CDR2 SYDVKM. The rearrangement uses TRBV28 and TRBJ1-2; D is perhaps TRBD1 (6 bases). This sequence originates from an elderly man with acute or convalescent COVID-19. Source material: peripheral blood. The CDR3 nucleotides are TGTGCCAGCATCCGGGGACAAGACTATGGCTACACCTTC. This gives the protein CASIRGQDYGYTF.